This TCR beta chain was captured in a study of T cells in Graves' hyperthyroidism and ophthalmopathy. Background on the study: Peripheral blood collection took place at initial diagnosis, before any treatment.

This clonotype was counted at least ten times. RNA transcripts yielded amplified TCR beta CDR3 regions. TCR CDR3 regions were first amplified by RT-PCR with HTBI primers. Each CDR3 protein is one row after TCRdb ran MiXCR on the multiplex PCR reads. The sample has over 500,000 distinct CDR3 sequences; 14% are singletons. Sequencing was carried out using blood. This sequence was found in a woman between 40 and 55 years old with Graves' hyperthyroidism.

The CDR3 nucleotides are TGTGCCAGCAGTCCTACGGGACGATCTAATGAAAAACTGTTTTTT. Translated, it gives CASSPTGRSNEKLFF. This chain links TRBV12-3 or TRBV12-4 with TRBJ1-4, with D tentatively TRBD1 (5 bases). The V end lost 5 bases, the J end lost 3 bases, and 13 bases lay between the germline ends. The CDR3 is 15 residues long.